This TCR beta chain originates from a study of control samples from healthy donors and cancer patients. This clone was picked up a small number of times. The germline gives CDR1 SGHAT, CDR2 FQNNGV. V was shortened by 3 bases and J by 5 bases, with 22 bases between the two germline ends. This CDR3 region has 17 residues. The protocol was immunoSEQ multiplex PCR, while the TCRdb copy is restricted to in-frame clones and leaves out a portion. The table includes 65,000 to 90,000 clones, 94% detected once. The chain recombines TRBV11-2 with TRBJ2-5; TRBD2 is a possible D gene (6 bases). The sample consisted of blood. This clonotype originated in a woman aged 25-40 years in good health. As DNA, the CDR3 is TGTGCCAGCAGCTTCTCTCTCTGGGAGGCCCGGTGGGAGACCCAGTACTTC. Encoded protein: CASSFSLWEARWETQYF. Supplemented by reference TRBV11-2 and TRBJ2-5, the full variable domain reads EAGVAQSPRYKIIEKRQSVAFWCNPISGHATLYWYQQILGQGPKLLIQFQNNGVVDDSQLPKDRFSAERLKGVDSTLKIQPAKLEDSAVYLCASSFSLWEARWETQYFGPGTRLLVL.